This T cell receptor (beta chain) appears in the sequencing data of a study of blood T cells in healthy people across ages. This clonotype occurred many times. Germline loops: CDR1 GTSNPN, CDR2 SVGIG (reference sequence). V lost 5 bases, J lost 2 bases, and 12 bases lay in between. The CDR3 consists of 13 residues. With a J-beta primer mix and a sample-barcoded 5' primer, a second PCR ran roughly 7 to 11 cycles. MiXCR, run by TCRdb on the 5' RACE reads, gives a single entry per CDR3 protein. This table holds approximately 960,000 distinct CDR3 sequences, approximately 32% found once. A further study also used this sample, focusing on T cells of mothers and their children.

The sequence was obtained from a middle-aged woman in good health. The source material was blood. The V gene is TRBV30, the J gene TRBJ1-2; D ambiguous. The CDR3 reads CAWQGGENYGYTF. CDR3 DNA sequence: TGTGCCTGGCAAGGTGGGGAAAACTATGGCTACACCTTC. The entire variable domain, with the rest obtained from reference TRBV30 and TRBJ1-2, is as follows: SQTIHQWPATLVQPVGSPLSLECTVEGTSNPNLYWYRQAAGRGLQLLFYSVGIGQISSEVPQNLSASRPQDRQFILSSKKLLLSDSGFYLCAWQGGENYGYTFGSGTRLTVV.